This T cell receptor (beta chain) was retrieved from a study of identical twins. Notes on the study in general: Out-of-frame beta chain sequences displayed weaker excess sharing between twins.

TCRdb re-called the 5' RACE reads with MiXCR, one entry per CDR3 protein. The sample has 500,000 to 600,000 distinct CDR3 sequences, approximately 22% seen once. V was cut by 7 bases and J by 0 bases, with 10 bases left in between. The CDR3 runs to 14 residues. This clonotype was found many times. Its target is not known. These data were also filed under a second study, of T cells expressing NK-cell markers. Per that study: Researchers got TCR beta repertoires out of sorted CD3+CD56+NKG2C+, CD3+CD56+NKG2C- and CD3+CD56-NKG2C+ T cells. The study found dominant NKG2C+ clonotypes at about 1.0-7.5% of CD8+ T cells in about six donors.

The sequencing input was CD4+ T cells sorted from blood. The rearrangement uses TRBV12-3 or TRBV12-4 and TRBJ2-1; no clear D. This receptor was obtained from a woman younger than 30 in good health. DNA for the CDR3: TGTGCCAGCAATAGTCCATCCTCCTACAATGAGCAGTTCTTC. It specifies CASNSPSSYNEQFF.